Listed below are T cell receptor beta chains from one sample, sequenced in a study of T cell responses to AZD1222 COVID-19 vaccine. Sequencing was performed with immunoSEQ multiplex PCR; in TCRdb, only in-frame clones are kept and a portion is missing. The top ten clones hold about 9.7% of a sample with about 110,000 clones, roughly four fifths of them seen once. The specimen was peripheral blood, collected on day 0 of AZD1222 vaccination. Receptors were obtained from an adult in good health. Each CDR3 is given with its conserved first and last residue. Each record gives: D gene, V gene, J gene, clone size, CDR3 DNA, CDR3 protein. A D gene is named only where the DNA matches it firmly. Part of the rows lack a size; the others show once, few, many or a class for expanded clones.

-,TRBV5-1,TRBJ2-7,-,TGCGCCAGCAGCCCGGTTGGCAGGGCAAACGAGCAGTACTTC,CASSPVGRANEQYF
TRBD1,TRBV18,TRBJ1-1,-,TGTGCCAGCTCCCCGACCGGGACAGTAAACACTGAAGCTTTCTTT,CASSPTGTVNTEAFF
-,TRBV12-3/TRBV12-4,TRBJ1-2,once,TGTGCCAGCAGTTTGGGACACTATGGCTACACCTTC,CASSLGHYGYTF
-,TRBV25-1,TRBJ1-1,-,TGTGCCAGCAACCAGGGAGGTTACACTGAAGCTTTCTTT,CASNQGGYTEAFF
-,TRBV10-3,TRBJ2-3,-,TGTGCCATCAGGCCTTCGAGCACAGATACGCAGTATTTT,CAIRPSSTDTQYF
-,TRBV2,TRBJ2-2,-,TGTGCCAGCAGTTCTTACACCGGGGAGCTGTTTTTT,CASSSYTGELFF
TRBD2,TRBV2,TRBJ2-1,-,TGTGCCAGTAATAAGGGACTAGCGGACAATGAGCAGTTCTTC,CASNKGLADNEQFF
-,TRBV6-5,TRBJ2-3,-,TGTGCCAGCAGTCGTAACGCAGATACGCAGTATTTT,CASSRNADTQYF
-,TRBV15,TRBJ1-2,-,TGTGCCACCAGCAGAGATGGGCGCTACACCTTC,CATSRDGRYTF
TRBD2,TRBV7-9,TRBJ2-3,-,TGTGCCAGCAGCTCTATCCCTAGCGGGGGGGCCCTTAGCACAGATACGCAGTATTTT,CASSSIPSGGALSTDTQYF
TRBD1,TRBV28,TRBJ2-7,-,TGTGCCAGCAAAGGTGGGGGTACAGGGGGCTACGAGCAGTACTTC,CASKGGGTGGYEQYF
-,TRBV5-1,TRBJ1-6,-,TGCGCCAGCAGCTTTGACAGTCCTGGCGATTCACCCCTCCACTTT,CASSFDSPGDSPLHF
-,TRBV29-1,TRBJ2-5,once,TGCAGCTCATCCACAGCTCAAGAGACCCAGTACTTC,CSSSTAQETQYF
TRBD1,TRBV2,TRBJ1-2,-,TGTGCCAGCAGTCTACAGGGGTCCTATGGCTACACCTTC,CASSLQGSYGYTF
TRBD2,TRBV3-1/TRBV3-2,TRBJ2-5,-,TGTGCCAGCAGCCAAGGGAGAACTAGCGGGGGGCACCAAGAGACCCAGTACTTC,CASSQGRTSGGHQETQYF
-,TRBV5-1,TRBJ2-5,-,TGCGCCAGCAGCTCCGGGCAAGAGACCCAGTACTTC,CASSSGQETQYF
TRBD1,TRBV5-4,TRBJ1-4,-,TGTGCCAGCAGCTTTCCTAGGACAGGGCTGTTTTTT,CASSFPRTGLFF
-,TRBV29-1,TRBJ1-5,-,TGCAGCGTCCAGATCGGAAGGAGTCAGCCCCAGCATTTT,CSVQIGRSQPQHF
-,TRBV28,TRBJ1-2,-,TGTGCCAGTTTCGGGAGGGGGGGCTCTATTGGCGGCTACACCTTC,CASFGRGGSIGGYTF
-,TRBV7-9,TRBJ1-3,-,TGTGCCAGCAGCTCTCAGAGCTCTGGAAACACCATATATTTT,CASSSQSSGNTIYF
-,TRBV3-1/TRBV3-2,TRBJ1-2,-,TGTGCCAGCAGCCAAGTAGGGACCGCAGGGGCCGACGGCTACACCTTC,CASSQVGTAGADGYTF
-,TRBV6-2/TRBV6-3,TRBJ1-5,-,TGTGCCAGCAGTTACTTCGATCAGCCCCAGCATTTT,CASSYFDQPQHF
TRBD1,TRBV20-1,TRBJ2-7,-,TGCAGTGCTAGGGCCGACAGGGCCAAGTACTTC,CSARADRAKYF
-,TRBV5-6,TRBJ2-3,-,TGTGCCAGCAGCTCGCATATTACAGATACGCAGTATTTT,CASSSHITDTQYF
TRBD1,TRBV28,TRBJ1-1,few,TGTGCCAGCAGCAGCCACCTTCGGACAGGGGGAAGGACTGAAGCTTTCTTT,CASSSHLRTGGRTEAFF
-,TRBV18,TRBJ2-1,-,TGTGCCAGCTCACCGCAGGGAAACAATGAGCAGTTCTTC,CASSPQGNNEQFF
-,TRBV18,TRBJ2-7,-,TGTGCCAGCTCACCAGAGTCCGTCAGGGGTGAGCAGTACTTC,CASSPESVRGEQYF
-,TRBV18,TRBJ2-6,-,TGTGCCAGCTCACCCTTCAGGGGAACTGGGGCCAACGTCCTGACTTTC,CASSPFRGTGANVLTF
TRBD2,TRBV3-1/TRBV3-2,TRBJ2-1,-,TGTGCCAGCAGCGGATGGGCGGGAGTGGATGAGCAGTTCTTC,CASSGWAGVDEQFF
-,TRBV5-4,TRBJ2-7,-,TGTGCCAGCAGCTTCGAACTAGTATCCCACGAGCAGTACTTC,CASSFELVSHEQYF
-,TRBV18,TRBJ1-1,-,TGTGCCAGCTCACCACCTAGGTTTGAAGCTTTCTTT,CASSPPRFEAFF
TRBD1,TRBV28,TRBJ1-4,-,TGTGCCAGCACTCCGTGGCAGCTGACAGGGGGGGGTGAAAAACTGTTTTTT,CASTPWQLTGGGEKLFF
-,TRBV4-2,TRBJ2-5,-,TGTGCCAGCAGCCAAGCTCTAGGGGGGCAGACCCAGTACTTC,CASSQALGGQTQYF
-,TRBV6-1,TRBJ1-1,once,TGTGCCAGCAGTGAAAATGCAGGGAGCACTGAAGCTTTCTTT,CASSENAGSTEAFF
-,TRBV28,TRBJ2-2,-,TGTGCCAGCAAAACGGGCCGGGGCGGCGGGGAGCTGTTTTTT,CASKTGRGGGELFF
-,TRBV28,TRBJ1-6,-,TGTGCCAGCAGTTTGCAGGGTTCACCCCTCCACTTT,CASSLQGSPLHF
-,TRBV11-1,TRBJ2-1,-,TGTGCCAGCAGCGGTGACAGGTCCTACAATGAGCAGTTCTTC,CASSGDRSYNEQFF
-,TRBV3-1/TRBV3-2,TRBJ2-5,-,TGTGCCAGCAGCTGGGCGGTGGGAGAGACCCAGTACTTC,CASSWAVGETQYF
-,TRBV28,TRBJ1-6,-,TGTGCCAGCAGTTTAGGGGTTGCTACGGAGTCACCCCTCCACTTT,CASSLGVATESPLHF
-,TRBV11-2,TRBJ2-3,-,TGTGCCAGCAGGTCCTCCCCCACTACGCAGTATTTT,CASRSSPTTQYF
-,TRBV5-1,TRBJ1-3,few,TGCGCCAGCAGCACGACCCTGGGAAACACCATATATTTT,CASSTTLGNTIYF
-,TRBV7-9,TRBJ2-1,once,TGTGCCAGCAGCCAGACAACAGTGTACAATGAGCAGTTCTTC,CASSQTTVYNEQFF
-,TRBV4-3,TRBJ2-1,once,TGCGCCAGCAGCCAAGATCCCAGTGGCCTTTACAATGAGCAGTTCTTC,CASSQDPSGLYNEQFF
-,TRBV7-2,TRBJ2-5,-,TGTGCCAGCAGCTTAGAACGGCAAGAGACCCAGTACTTC,CASSLERQETQYF
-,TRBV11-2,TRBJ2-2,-,TGTGCCAGCAGCTTAGGGGTGGGGGCTAACACCGGGGAGCTGTTTTTT,CASSLGVGANTGELFF
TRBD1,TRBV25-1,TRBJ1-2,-,TGTGCCAGCAGTGAATGGGGACAGGGCGCTTATGGCTACACCTTC,CASSEWGQGAYGYTF
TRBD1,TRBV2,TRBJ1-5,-,TGTGCCAGCATAAGGGACAGTAGCAATCAGCCCCAGCATTTT,CASIRDSSNQPQHF
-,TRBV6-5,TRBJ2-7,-,TGTGCCAGCAGCCCCGGACAGCGCCACTCAGGGCAGTACTTC,CASSPGQRHSGQYF
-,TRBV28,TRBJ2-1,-,TGTGCCAGCAGCCGCCGGTGGGACAATGAGCAGTTCTTC,CASSRRWDNEQFF
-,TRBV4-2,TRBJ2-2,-,TGTGCCAGCAGCCTAGATAGGAACACCGGGGAGCTGTTTTTT,CASSLDRNTGELFF